What follows are 16 T cell receptor beta chains derived from one specimen sequenced in a study of CD8 T cells in ankylosing spondylitis. TCRdb passed the 5' RACE reads through MiXCR, listing each CDR3 protein once. The repertoire has 200,000 or so distinct CDR3 sequences, about 26% of them found once; the top ten carry about 6.2%. Input material: blood, either unsorted or a sorted T cell fraction (not recorded which). All receptors derive from a male donor with ankylosing spondylitis or in good health (not recorded which).

This clonotype has at least ten counts. The genes are TRBV4-1 and TRBJ2-5; possibly TRBD1 or TRBD2 for D (5 bases each). The ends were cut back, 4 bases at V and 2 bases at J, with 11 bases in the middle. The CDR3 sequence is 14 residues long. The germline V gene encodes CDR1 MGHRA and CDR2 YSYEKL. This CDR3 reads CASSPGGHQETQYF. The DNA for the CDR3 is TGCGCCAGCAGCCCAGGAGGACATCAAGAGACCCAGTACTTC.

The CDR3 loop reads CATISGDHNYEQYF. In nucleotides, the CDR3 is TGTGCCACCATCAGTGGGGATCACAACTACGAGCAGTACTTC. This chain joins TRBV10-3 and TRBJ2-7, with D unresolved. Germline loops: CDR1 ENHRY, CDR2 SYGVKD. This CDR3 is 14 amino acids long. Trimming took off 10 bases at V and 3 bases at J, with 19 bases between the two ends.

This clonotype was observed a few times. V and J are TRBV5-4 and TRBJ2-1, with a possible D match to TRBD2 (6 bases). CDR3 length: 12 residues. The germline V gene has CDR1 SGHNT and CDR2 YYREEE (reference sequence). The V end was cut by 0 bases, the J end by 15 bases, with 13 bases between. CDR3 nucleotide sequence: TGTGCCAGCAGCTTGGGCGGGGACCAGGGGTTCTTC. Its protein product is CASSLGGDQGFF. Supplemented by reference TRBV5-4 and TRBJ2-1, the full variable domain reads ETGVTQSPTHLIKTRGQQVTLRCSSQSGHNTVSWYQQALGQGPQFIFQYYREEENGRGNFPPRFSGLQFPNYSSELNVNALELDDSALYLCASSLGGDQGFFGPGTRLTVL.

The chain combines TRBV20-1 with TRBJ2-3; D call uncertain. V lost 5 bases, J lost 2 bases, and 8 bases lay in between. This CDR3 region has 12 residues. Per the germline V gene, CDR1 is DFQATT and CDR2 is SNEGSKA (reference sequence). The CDR3 DNA reads as TGCAGTGCTGGCAGAACCACAGATACGCAGTATTTT. This gives the protein CSAGRTTDTQYF.

The V and J genes are TRBV27 and TRBJ1-6; D is unresolved. Per the germline V gene, CDR1 is MNHEY and CDR2 is SMNVEV (reference sequence). This CDR3 spans 13 amino acids. V shed 1 base and J shed 6 bases, with 4 bases lying between them. The CDR3 DNA reads as TGTGCCAGCAGTTTATTTAGTAATTCACCCCTCCACTTT. Encoded protein: CASSLFSNSPLHF.

This clonotype was observed a few times. The chain combines TRBV25-1 with TRBJ2-1; D may be TRBD2 (6 bases). The CDR3 loop spans 15 amino acids. Trimming shortened V by 4 bases and J by 2 bases, and 12 bases separated the two germline ends. Germline V gene lookup returns CDR1 MGHDK and CDR2 SYGVNS. DNA for the CDR3: TGTGCCAGCAGTGGTTCGGGGGACCCCTACAATGAGCAGTTCTTC. Amino acids: CASSGSGDPYNEQFF.

This clonotype was detected ten times or more. The V call is TRBV24-1, the J call TRBJ1-1, with D tentatively TRBD1 (5 bases). The CDR3 is 16 amino acids. Trimming pared 2 bases from V and 4 bases from J, leaving 16 bases between. CDR1 is KGHDR and CDR2 is SFDVKD in the germline V gene. The CDR3 DNA is TGTGCCACCAGTGATTCTACCGGGGGTCGAGGCACTGAAGCTTTCTTT. As protein: CATSDSTGGRGTEAFF.

This clonotype was detected only a few times. V usage is TRBV20-1 and J usage is TRBJ2-3; D remains ambiguous. With 3 bases removed from V and 2 bases from J, the gap between germline ends came to 9 bases. Germline CDR1 DFQATT, CDR2 SNEGSKA (reference sequence). There are 13 residues in the CDR3. As DNA, the CDR3 is TGCAGTGCTAGTTTTGTGGACACAGATACGCAGTATTTT. Protein: CSASFVDTDTQYF.

The table lists this clonotype with a few counts. The chain has TRBV6-1 and TRBJ2-5, with 8 bases aligning to TRBD2. Germline CDR1 and CDR2: MNHNS and SASEGT. This CDR3 is built from 16 residues. With V trimmed by 5 bases and J by 4 bases, 12 bases remained unmatched. The CDR3 loop is CASSRALGRGGETQYF. The CDR3 region has the DNA TGTGCCAGCAGTCGGGCCTTGGGACGGGGGGGAGAGACCCAGTACTTC.

This clonotype was counted a few times. The rearrangement uses TRBV19 and TRBJ2-5; D is possibly TRBD2 (5 bases). Trimming shortened V by 4 bases and J by 5 bases, and 11 bases separated the two germline ends. This CDR3 spans 13 amino acids. Germline assignment: CDR1 LNHDA and CDR2 SQIVND (reference sequence). The CDR3 DNA reads TGTGCCAGTAGTAGAAGAGGGTGGGAGACCCAGTACTTC. Residues: CASSRRGWETQYF.

This chain links TRBV20-1 with TRBJ2-1; 13 nucleotides match TRBD2. The CDR3 length is 16 residues. After removal of 6 bases from V and 8 bases from J, the junction contained 13 bases not matched to a gene. The V gene's germline CDR1 is DFQATT and CDR2 SNEGSKA (reference sequence). The CDR3 region has the DNA TGCAGTGCGCATAAACTAGCGGGAGGGCTAGGGGATGAGCAGTTCTTC. It codes for CSAHKLAGGLGDEQFF.

The sample holds many counts of this clonotype. V is TRBV5-1 and J is TRBJ1-5; D gene uncertain. V was pared by 1 base and J by 3 bases, with 17 bases between. The CDR3 has 17 residues. Germline CDR1 is SGHRS and CDR2 is YFSETQ. Here the CDR3 reads CASSLNPLAGNNQPQHF. As DNA, the CDR3 is TGCGCCAGCAGCTTGAATCCCCTCGCGGGGAACAATCAGCCCCAGCATTTT.

This clonotype was counted many times. The CDR3 here is CASSLDGGPGSNTQYF. The CDR3 DNA sequence: TGTGCCAGCAGCTTAGACGGGGGCCCAGGTTCCAATACGCAGTATTTT. The V gene is TRBV7-2, the J gene TRBJ2-3; the D gene could be TRBD1 or TRBD2 (6 bases each). V was shortened by 1 base and J by 7 bases, with 18 bases between the two germline ends. The CDR3 is 16 amino acids. Germline CDR1 and CDR2: SGHTA and FQGNSA.

With respect to this clonotype: Germline and junction disagree at one end, which may indicate a read error. CDR3 sequence: CSAGDRRGNQPQHF. The DNA for the CDR3 is TGCAGTGCTGGAGACAGGAGGGGCAATCAGCCCCAGCATTTT. The V and J genes are TRBV20-1 and TRBJ1-5, with a weak D call TRBD1 (6 bases). Germline assignment: CDR1 DFQATT and CDR2 SNEGSKA (reference sequence). The CDR3 consists of 14 residues.

This clonotype was picked up many times. The chain's CDR3 is CASSSQGASYEQYF. The CDR3 nucleotides read TGTGCCAGCAGCAGTCAGGGGGCCTCCTACGAGCAGTACTTC. The chain couples TRBV7-9 to TRBJ2-7; 8 nucleotides agree with TRBD1. Trimming cost V 5 bases and J 0 bases; bases outside gene matches: 3. Germline loops: CDR1 SEHNR, CDR2 FQNEAQ (reference sequence). There are 14 residues in the CDR3.

This clonotype was counted at least ten times. This chain joins TRBV12-3 or TRBV12-4 and TRBJ2-5; D not resolved. The CDR3 has 15 residues. With 0 bases removed from V and 5 bases from J, the gap between germline ends came to 13 bases. The CDR3 bases are TGTGCCAGCAGTTTAGCGCAGTGGGGTGGCGAGACCCAGTACTTC. Its protein is CASSLAQWGGETQYF.